Shown below are 6 T cell receptor beta chains from a single sample sequenced in a study of T cells in Graves' hyperthyroidism and ophthalmopathy. Regions amplified from RNA transcripts were the TCR beta CDR3 regions. The primer set for the first-round RT-PCR of the TCR CDR3 was HTBI. Each CDR3 protein gets one entry after TCRdb re-called the multiplex PCR reads with MiXCR. The sample has hundreds of thousands of distinct CDR3 sequences, 15% to 20% seen once; the top ten hold around 17%. Sequencing was carried out using blood. The receptors shown here come from a woman between 45 and 65 years old with Graves' hyperthyroidism that later progressed to Graves' ophthalmopathy.

In this sample, this clonotype turned up many times. This chain uses TRBV12-3 or TRBV12-4 with TRBJ1-5; D might be TRBD1 (5 bases). This CDR3 is 14 amino acids long. V was clipped by 3 bases and J by 3 bases, with 9 bases between them. DNA for the CDR3: TGTGCCAGCAGTTTGCAGGGCATCAATCAGCCCCAGCATTTT. The encoded protein is CASSLQGINQPQHF.

The chain recombines TRBV9 with TRBJ2-1; 11 bases map to TRBD2. The CDR3 is 16 residues long. Germline CDR1 is SGDLS and CDR2 is YYNGEE. With V trimmed by 4 bases and J by 6 bases, 9 bases remained unmatched. CDR3 loop: CASSPHRLAGLNEQFF. CDR3 sequence (DNA): TGTGCCAGCAGCCCCCATCGACTAGCGGGACTCAATGAGCAGTTCTTC.

This clonotype was detected only once. This chain uses TRBV25-1 with TRBJ1-4, with a tentative D call TRBD1 (6 bases). Trimming left V 3 bases short and J 5 bases short, with 13 bases between. The germline gives CDR1 MGHDK, CDR2 SYGVNS. CDR3 size: 15 residues. The chain's CDR3 is CASSDPRTVNEKLFF. The CDR3 DNA follows: TGTGCCAGCAGTGACCCTCGGACAGTCAATGAAAAACTGTTTTTT.

In DNA, the CDR3 is TGTGCCAGCAAGGGGGACAGGATTACAGATACGCAGTATTTT. It specifies CASKGDRITDTQYF. The chain uses TRBV28 and TRBJ2-3; 8 bases line up with TRBD1. Per germline, CDR1 MDHEN and CDR2 SYDVKM. V lost 7 bases to trimming and J lost 3 bases; unmatched junction nucleotides: 6. The CDR3 sequence is 14 residues long.

The chain combines TRBV5-5 with TRBJ1-5; unclear D gene. Germline CDR1 reads SGHKS; CDR2 reads YYEKEE (reference sequence). Trimming took 4 bases from V and 3 from J, leaving 8 bases between them. There are 13 residues in the CDR3. The CDR3 loop reads CASSPLVNQPQHF. The DNA for the CDR3 is TGTGCCAGCAGCCCGTTGGTCAATCAGCCCCAGCATTTT. The entire variable domain, with the rest obtained from reference TRBV5-5 and TRBJ1-5, is as follows: DAGVTQSPTHLIKTRGQQVTLRCSPISGHKSVSWYQQVLGQGPQFIFQYYEKEERGRGNFPDRFSARQFPNYSSELNVNALLLGDSALYLCASSPLVNQPQHFGDGTRLSIL.

J is TRBJ1-6 and V is TRBV6-1; TRBD1 might be the D (6 bases). V was trimmed by 6 bases and J by 8 bases, leaving 20 bases between them. Germline loops: CDR1 MNHNS, CDR2 SASEGT. The CDR3 covers 16 residues. CDR3 nucleotide sequence: TGTGCCAGCAGGCCCCGTCCGCTGGACAGCGATTCACCCCTCCACTTT. Amino acid sequence: CASRPRPLDSDSPLHF.